This entry lists 2 T cell receptor beta chains sequenced from one sample in a study of shared clonotypes between healthy human individuals. Assay: immunoSEQ multiplex PCR; the TCRdb copy retains only in-frame clones and omits some. The data contain about 460,000 clones, roughly 80% of them singletons. The specimen sequenced was PBMCs. All receptors derive from a woman in her thirties or forties in good health. Some clones in this sample may be carry-over from other donors' samples.

The V and J genes are TRBV5-1 and TRBJ1-1; tentatively, D is TRBD1 (5 bases). CDR1 is SGHRS and CDR2 is YFSETQ in the germline V gene. The ends were cut back, 4 bases at V and 5 bases at J, with 15 bases in the middle. This CDR3 has 14 amino acids. For the CDR3, the DNA is TGCGCCAGCAGCCCAGGGACGGTAGGGACTGAAGCTTTCTTT. Protein sequence: CASSPGTVGTEAFF.

The chain has TRBV5-1 and TRBJ2-1, with D perhaps matching TRBD2 (6 bases). V lost 0 bases and J lost 6, with 7 bases in between. In germline, CDR1 is SGHRS, CDR2 YFSETQ. The CDR3 spans 13 residues. CDR3 DNA: TGCGCCAGCAGCTTGGGGACTATCAATGAGCAGTTCTTC. Protein: CASSLGTINEQFF.